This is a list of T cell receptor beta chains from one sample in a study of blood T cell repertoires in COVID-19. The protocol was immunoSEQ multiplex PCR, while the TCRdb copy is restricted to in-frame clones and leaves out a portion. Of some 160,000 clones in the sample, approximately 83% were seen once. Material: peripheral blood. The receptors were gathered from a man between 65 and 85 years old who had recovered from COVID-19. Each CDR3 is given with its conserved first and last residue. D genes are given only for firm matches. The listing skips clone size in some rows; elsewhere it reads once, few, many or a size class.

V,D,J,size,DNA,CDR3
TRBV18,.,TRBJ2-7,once,TGTGCCAGCTCACGCCAATGGACAAGGCTCGTATCCTCGTCCACCTACGAGCAGTACTTC,CASSRQWTRLVSSSTYEQYF
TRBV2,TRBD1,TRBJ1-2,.,TGTGCCAGCAGTGCAACCGGGACAGTCTATGGCTACACCTTC,CASSATGTVYGYTF
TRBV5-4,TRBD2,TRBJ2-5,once,TGTGCCAGCAGCTTGGCCTCTAGCGGCCAAGAGACCCAGTACTTC,CASSLASSGQETQYF
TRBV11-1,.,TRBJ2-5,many,TGTGCCAGCAGCTTAAACGGGATCGAAGTAGTGGAGACCCAGTACTTC,CASSLNGIEVVETQYF
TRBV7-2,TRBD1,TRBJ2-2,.,TGTGCCAGCAGCCCCTCCAGGGGGCGGGCCGGGGAGCTGTTTTTT,CASSPSRGRAGELFF
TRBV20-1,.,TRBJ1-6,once,TGCAGTGCTAGTCCGCAGGGAAATTCACCCCTCCACTTT,CSASPQGNSPLHF
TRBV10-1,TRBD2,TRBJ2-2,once,TGCGCCAGCAGTCGGACTAGCGGGATACCCGGGGAGCTGTTTTTT,CASSRTSGIPGELFF
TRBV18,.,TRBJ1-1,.,TGTGCCAGCTCACCACAGGGGGTGGTAACTGAAGCTTTCTTT,CASSPQGVVTEAFF
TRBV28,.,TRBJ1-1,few,TGTGCCAGCAATACAGCGGGGAACACTGAAGCTTTCTTT,CASNTAGNTEAFF
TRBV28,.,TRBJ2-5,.,TGTGCCAGCAGCGACGCAGGGGATCAAGAGACCCAGTACTTC,CASSDAGDQETQYF
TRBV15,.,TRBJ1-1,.,TGTGCCACCAGCAGAGATTCGACCGGGGTGGCTTTCTTT,CATSRDSTGVAFF
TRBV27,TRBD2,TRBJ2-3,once,TGTGCCAGTAGACTAGCGGGAGAGAAAGATACGCAGTATTTT,CASRLAGEKDTQYF
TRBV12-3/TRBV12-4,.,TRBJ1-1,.,TGTGCCAGCAGGCCGGGACAAAACACTGAAGCTTTCTTT,CASRPGQNTEAFF
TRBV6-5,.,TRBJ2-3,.,TGTGCCAGCAGTCTCCCCGGGAGACTGGATACGCAGTATTTT,CASSLPGRLDTQYF
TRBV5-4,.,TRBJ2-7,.,TGTGCCAGCAGCTTGTCCGGACAACCCGACGAGCAGTACTTC,CASSLSGQPDEQYF
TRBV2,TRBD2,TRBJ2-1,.,TGTGCCAGCAGCAGAGCGTCAGCGGGAGACAATGAGCAGTTCTTC,CASSRASAGDNEQFF
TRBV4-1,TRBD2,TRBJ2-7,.,TGCGCCAGCAGCCCCTCGGGAGCGGGAGATCTCGAGCAGTACTTC,CASSPSGAGDLEQYF
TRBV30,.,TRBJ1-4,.,TGTGCCTGGAGTGTATATGCAACTAATGAAAAACTGTTTTTT,CAWSVYATNEKLFF
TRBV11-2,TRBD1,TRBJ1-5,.,TGTGCCAGCAGTTCAGGGGGCAAGAATCAGCCCCAGCATTTT,CASSSGGKNQPQHF
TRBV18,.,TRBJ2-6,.,TGTGCCAGCTCCCCACGGGGAGCGGCTCAGGCTTTCTCTGGGGCCAACGTCCTGACTTTC,CASSPRGAAQAFSGANVLTF
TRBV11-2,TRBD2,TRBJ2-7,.,TGTGCCAGCAGCTTAGTTCGCGGGAGTGGTTCCTACGAGCAGTACTTC,CASSLVRGSGSYEQYF
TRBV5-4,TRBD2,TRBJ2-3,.,TGTGCCAGCAGCTTGAGCCTAGCGGGAGAAAGGAGAGGGGATACGCAGTATTTT,CASSLSLAGERRGDTQYF
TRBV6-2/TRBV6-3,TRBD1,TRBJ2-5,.,TGTGCCAGCAGCCGAATGCGGACAGGGGTAGTGGGAGAGACCCAGTACTTC,CASSRMRTGVVGETQYF
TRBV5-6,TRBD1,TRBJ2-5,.,TGTGCCAGCAGCTCCGGGACAGGGTACGACCAAGAGACCCAGTACTTC,CASSSGTGYDQETQYF
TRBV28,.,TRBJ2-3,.,TGTGCCAGCAGTTCCCACGGGAGTGCCCCAGATACGCAGTATTTT,CASSSHGSAPDTQYF
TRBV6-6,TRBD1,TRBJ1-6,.,TGTGCCAGCAGTTATAAACAGGGGCCCCTTAATTCACCCCTCCACTTT,CASSYKQGPLNSPLHF
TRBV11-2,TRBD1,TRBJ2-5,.,TGTGCCAGCAGCCCCGAGACAGGGGTGCAAGAGACCCAGTACTTC,CASSPETGVQETQYF
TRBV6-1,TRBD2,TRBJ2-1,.,TGTGCCAGCAGTGAGGTAGGGACTAGCGGCCCGAGCTCCTACAATGAGCAGTTCTTC,CASSEVGTSGPSSYNEQFF
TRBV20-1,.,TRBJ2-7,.,TGCAGTGCTAGTTCGCAGGGGAAGTTCTCCTACGAGCAGTACTTC,CSASSQGKFSYEQYF
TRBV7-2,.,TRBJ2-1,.,TGTGCCAGCAGCTTAGACTCCGGCTCCTACAATGAGCAGTTCTTC,CASSLDSGSYNEQFF
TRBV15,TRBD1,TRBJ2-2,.,TGTGCCACCAGCCAGGACAGGAGATACACCGGGGAGCTGTTTTTT,CATSQDRRYTGELFF
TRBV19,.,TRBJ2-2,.,TGTGCCAGTAGTACACAAGGAGGGCCTGGACCCGGGGAGCTGTTTTTT,CASSTQGGPGPGELFF
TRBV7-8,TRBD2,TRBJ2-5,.,TGTGCCAGCAGCCCCTCATGGGCGGCTAGCGGGAGGGAAGAGACCCAGTACTTC,CASSPSWAASGREETQYF
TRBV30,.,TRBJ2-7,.,TGTGCCTGGGTGGGGGGGGGCCCCCCCTACGAGCAGTACTTC,CAWVGGGPPYEQYF
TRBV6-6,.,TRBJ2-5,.,TGTGCCAGCAGTTACTCGAATCCGACAGCTCAAGAGACCCAGTACTTC,CASSYSNPTAQETQYF
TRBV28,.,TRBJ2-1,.,TGTGCCAGCAGTAGCTACAGGAATGAGCAGTTCTTC,CASSSYRNEQFF
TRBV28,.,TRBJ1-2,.,TGTGCCAGCAGTTTCCTAGCCCGCTTACAGACTAACTATGGCTACACCTTC,CASSFLARLQTNYGYTF
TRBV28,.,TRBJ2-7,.,TGTGCCAGCAGTTCAGTCTGGTTATCCTACGAGCAGTACTTC,CASSSVWLSYEQYF
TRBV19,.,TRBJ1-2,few,TGTGCCAGTACCACCAACGGGGGGACTAACTATGGCTACACCTTC,CASTTNGGTNYGYTF
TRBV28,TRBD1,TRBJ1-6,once,TGTGCCAGCAGTTTGGACAGGGTGGACTATAATTCACCCCTCCACTTT,CASSLDRVDYNSPLHF
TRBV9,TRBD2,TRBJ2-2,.,TGTGCCAGCAGCCCTAGTCGACTAGCGTCCACCGGGGAGCTGTTTTTT,CASSPSRLASTGELFF
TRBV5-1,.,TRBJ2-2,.,TGCGCCAGCAGCTTGCAGAGCGGGAACACCGGGGAGCTGTTTTTT,CASSLQSGNTGELFF
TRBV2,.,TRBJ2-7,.,TGTGCCAGCAGTGAGAGGGACGAGCAGTACTTC,CASSERDEQYF
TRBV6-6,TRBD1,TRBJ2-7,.,TGTGCCAGCAGTTACTCAGGACAGGGTACTCACGAGCAGTACTTC,CASSYSGQGTHEQYF
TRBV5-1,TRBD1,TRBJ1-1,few,TGCGCCAGCAGCGGGGGACAGGGAAACACTGAAGCTTTCTTT,CASSGGQGNTEAFF
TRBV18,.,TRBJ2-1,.,TGTGCCAGCTCACCACCAGGTTCGGTCCTAGGTTACAATGAGCAGTTCTTC,CASSPPGSVLGYNEQFF
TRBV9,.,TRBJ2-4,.,TGTGCCAGCAGCGCAGGGGACGCGCATCAGTACTTC,CASSAGDAHQYF
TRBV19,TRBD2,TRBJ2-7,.,TGTGCCAGTACCCGGAGTAGCGGGAGCTACGAGCAGTACTTC,CASTRSSGSYEQYF
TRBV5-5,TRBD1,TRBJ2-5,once,TGTGCCAGCAGCGGGGGACAGGGTAGAGAGACCCAGTACTTC,CASSGGQGRETQYF
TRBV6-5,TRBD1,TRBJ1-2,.,TGTGCCAGCAGTTGGGGCCAGGGGGAGTACACCTTC,CASSWGQGEYTF
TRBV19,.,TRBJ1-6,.,TGTGCCAGTAGTTGGCAGGAAAATTCACCCCTCCACTTT,CASSWQENSPLHF
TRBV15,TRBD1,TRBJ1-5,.,TGTGCCACCAGCAGACCCGACAGGGGGGCCAGTTTT,CATSRPDRGASF
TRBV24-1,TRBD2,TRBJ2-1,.,TGTGCCACCAGTGATGGACTAGCGGGAGGCAATGAGCAGTTCTTC,CATSDGLAGGNEQFF